A selection of T cell receptor beta chains follows, all from one sample in a study of cytomegalovirus exposure and HLA in healthy donors. Assay: immunoSEQ multiplex PCR; the TCRdb copy retains only in-frame clones and omits some. There are approximately 160,000 clones in the sample; about 80% occur only once, and roughly 0.7% lies in the top ten. Sequenced input: PBMCs. The source of these receptors is a male donor in good health and CMV-seronegative. Both conserved end residues are part of each CDR3. D genes are given only for firm matches. Rows give clone size only sometimes, using once, few, many, or a class for an expanded clone.

CDR3 protein: CASSVGLAEGEQYF; CDR3 DNA: TGTGCCAGCAGCGTCGGACTAGCAGAGGGCGAGCAGTACTTC; clone size: -; V gene: TRBV9; D gene: TRBD2; J gene: TRBJ2-7; CDR3 length: 14
CDR3 protein: CASRKPGLAIHEQFF; CDR3 DNA: TGTGCCAGCAGAAAACCGGGACTAGCAATCCATGAGCAGTTCTTC; clone size: -; V gene: TRBV5-6; D gene: TRBD2; J gene: TRBJ2-1; CDR3 length: 15
CDR3 protein: CAIRSGTSYYEQFF; CDR3 DNA: TGTGCCATCAGATCCGGGACTAGCTATTATGAGCAGTTCTTC; clone size: -; V gene: TRBV10-3; D gene: TRBD2; J gene: TRBJ2-1; CDR3 length: 14
CDR3 protein: CASRLAGGGFSETQYF; CDR3 DNA: TGTGCCAGCAGGCTAGCGGGAGGGGGTTTCTCCGAGACCCAGTACTTC; clone size: -; V gene: TRBV2; D gene: TRBD2; J gene: TRBJ2-5; CDR3 length: 16
CDR3 protein: CASSRAPPSTGPGGGYTF; CDR3 DNA: TGTGCCAGCAGCCGCGCTCCACCTTCGACAGGCCCAGGCGGTGGCTACACCTTC; clone size: -; V gene: TRBV7-2; D gene: -; J gene: TRBJ1-2; CDR3 length: 18
CDR3 protein: CASSIRYILGYGYTF; CDR3 DNA: TGTGCCAGTAGTATACGGTACATACTCGGGTATGGCTACACCTTC; clone size: -; V gene: TRBV19; D gene: -; J gene: TRBJ1-2; CDR3 length: 15
CDR3 protein: CAITLGQRSGNTIYF; CDR3 DNA: TGTGCCATCACCCTGGGACAGCGCTCTGGAAACACCATATATTTT; clone size: -; V gene: TRBV10-3; D gene: TRBD1; J gene: TRBJ1-3; CDR3 length: 15
CDR3 protein: CASSPPSSGSYEQYF; CDR3 DNA: TGTGCCAGCTCACCACCCTCCAGCGGCTCCTACGAGCAGTACTTC; clone size: -; V gene: TRBV18; D gene: -; J gene: TRBJ2-7; CDR3 length: 15
CDR3 protein: CASSQHRGPLNEQYF; CDR3 DNA: TGTGCCAGCAGTCAACACAGGGGACCTCTAAACGAGCAGTACTTC; clone size: -; V gene: TRBV27; D gene: TRBD1; J gene: TRBJ2-7; CDR3 length: 15
CDR3 protein: CASSLPAGNTEAFF; CDR3 DNA: TGTGCCAGTAGTCTCCCCGCGGGGAACACTGAAGCTTTCTTT; clone size: few; V gene: TRBV19; D gene: -; J gene: TRBJ1-1; CDR3 length: 14
CDR3 protein: CASSDVTGLNTEAFF; CDR3 DNA: TGTGCCAGCAGCGACGTTACAGGCCTGAACACTGAAGCTTTCTTT; clone size: -; V gene: TRBV9; D gene: -; J gene: TRBJ1-1; CDR3 length: 15
CDR3 protein: CASSLGPRGGGEQYF; CDR3 DNA: TGTGCCAGCAGCTTAGGGCCCCGTGGGGGAGGAGAGCAGTACTTC; clone size: -; V gene: TRBV7-6; D gene: -; J gene: TRBJ2-7; CDR3 length: 15
CDR3 protein: CAWSVQPGGKLFF; CDR3 DNA: TGTGCCTGGAGTGTACAACCGGGGGGAAAACTGTTTTTT; clone size: -; V gene: TRBV30; D gene: -; J gene: TRBJ1-4; CDR3 length: 13
CDR3 protein: CSVDLAFF; CDR3 DNA: TGCAGCGTTGACCTGGCTTTCTTT; clone size: -; V gene: TRBV29-1; D gene: -; J gene: TRBJ1-1; CDR3 length: 8
CDR3 protein: CASSLREKLFF; CDR3 DNA: TGTGCCAGCAGCTTGAGGGAAAAACTGTTTTTT; clone size: -; V gene: TRBV7-3; D gene: -; J gene: TRBJ1-4; CDR3 length: 11
CDR3 protein: CASSLAIRGGEGEKLFF; CDR3 DNA: TGTGCCAGCAGCTTAGCGATTCGGGGGGGGGAAGGTGAAAAACTGTTTTTT; clone size: -; V gene: TRBV7-6; D gene: -; J gene: TRBJ1-4; CDR3 length: 17
CDR3 protein: CASSLAQGEQFF; CDR3 DNA: TGCGCCAGCAGCTTGGCCCAGGGGGAGCAGTTCTTC; clone size: -; V gene: TRBV5-1; D gene: -; J gene: TRBJ2-1; CDR3 length: 12
CDR3 protein: CASSSPEAFYPDTQYF; CDR3 DNA: TGTGCCAGCAGCTCACCCGAGGCGTTCTACCCAGATACGCAGTATTTT; clone size: -; V gene: TRBV6-6; D gene: -; J gene: TRBJ2-3; CDR3 length: 16
CDR3 protein: CASSQEDRHYNEQFF; CDR3 DNA: TGCGCCAGCAGCCAAGAGGACAGGCACTACAATGAGCAGTTCTTC; clone size: few; V gene: TRBV4-3; D gene: TRBD1; J gene: TRBJ2-1; CDR3 length: 15
CDR3 protein: CASSSDRGGSPLHF; CDR3 DNA: TGTGCCAGCAGTTCCGACAGAGGGGGTTCACCCCTCCACTTT; clone size: -; V gene: TRBV7-9; D gene: -; J gene: TRBJ1-6; CDR3 length: 14
CDR3 protein: CASSLGLAGTDTQYF; CDR3 DNA: TGTGCCAGCAGCTTGGGACTAGCGGGAACAGATACGCAGTATTTT; clone size: once; V gene: TRBV7-9; D gene: TRBD2; J gene: TRBJ2-3; CDR3 length: 15
CDR3 protein: CARWGRLQANTGELFF; CDR3 DNA: TGTGCCCGATGGGGCCGACTTCAAGCGAACACCGGGGAGCTGTTTTTT; clone size: few; V gene: TRBV19; D gene: -; J gene: TRBJ2-2; CDR3 length: 16
CDR3 protein: CASSWTGGSYEQYF; CDR3 DNA: TGTGCCAGCAGTTGGACAGGGGGCTCCTACGAGCAGTACTTC; clone size: -; V gene: TRBV25-1; D gene: TRBD1; J gene: TRBJ2-7; CDR3 length: 14
CDR3 protein: CASSASGAGANVLTF; CDR3 DNA: TGTGCCAGCAGCGCCTCAGGGGCTGGGGCCAACGTCCTGACTTTC; clone size: -; V gene: TRBV9; D gene: -; J gene: TRBJ2-6; CDR3 length: 15
CDR3 protein: CASTGGGRNTEAFF; CDR3 DNA: TGTGCCAGCACCGGCGGGGGAAGGAACACTGAAGCTTTCTTT; clone size: -; V gene: TRBV2; D gene: -; J gene: TRBJ1-1; CDR3 length: 14
CDR3 protein: CASSADRGNSPLHF; CDR3 DNA: TGTGCCAGCTCAGCCGACAGGGGTAATTCACCCCTCCACTTT; clone size: once; V gene: TRBV18; D gene: TRBD1; J gene: TRBJ1-6; CDR3 length: 14
CDR3 protein: CASRPGTGGETQYF; CDR3 DNA: TGTGCCAGCAGACCCGGGACAGGGGGAGAGACCCAGTACTTC; clone size: few; V gene: TRBV6-1; D gene: TRBD1; J gene: TRBJ2-5; CDR3 length: 14
CDR3 protein: CASSSSGGSSEAFF; CDR3 DNA: TGTGCCAGCAGTTCGTCAGGGGGCAGTTCTGAAGCTTTCTTT; clone size: -; V gene: TRBV27; D gene: TRBD1; J gene: TRBJ1-1; CDR3 length: 14
CDR3 protein: CASSYDRVQSGNTIYF; CDR3 DNA: TGTGCCAGCAGCTATGACAGGGTTCAATCTGGAAACACCATATATTTT; clone size: -; V gene: TRBV5-5; D gene: TRBD1; J gene: TRBJ1-3; CDR3 length: 16
CDR3 protein: CATSGNRGPYEQYF; CDR3 DNA: TGTGCCACCAGCGGAAACAGGGGGCCCTACGAGCAGTACTTC; clone size: -; V gene: TRBV15; D gene: TRBD1; J gene: TRBJ2-7; CDR3 length: 14
CDR3 protein: CATAYGLPNEKLFF; CDR3 DNA: TGTGCCACCGCCTATGGGCTCCCTAATGAAAAACTGTTTTTT; clone size: once; V gene: TRBV27; D gene: -; J gene: TRBJ1-4; CDR3 length: 14
CDR3 protein: CASSSDRGLADTQYF; CDR3 DNA: TGTGCCAGCAGCTCCGACAGGGGGCTTGCAGATACGCAGTATTTT; clone size: -; V gene: TRBV11-3; D gene: TRBD1; J gene: TRBJ2-3; CDR3 length: 15
CDR3 protein: CASRPTGSRYGYTF; CDR3 DNA: TGCGCCAGCAGACCCACAGGTAGTCGATATGGCTACACCTTC; clone size: once; V gene: TRBV4-3; D gene: -; J gene: TRBJ1-2; CDR3 length: 14
CDR3 protein: CASPLQDSFYEQYF; CDR3 DNA: TGTGCCAGCCCACTCCAGGATTCCTTCTACGAGCAGTACTTC; clone size: -; V gene: TRBV18; D gene: -; J gene: TRBJ2-7; CDR3 length: 14
CDR3 protein: CASSQLAGAGETQYF; CDR3 DNA: TGTGCCAGCAGCCAACTAGCGGGGGCTGGGGAGACCCAGTACTTC; clone size: once; V gene: TRBV14; D gene: TRBD2; J gene: TRBJ2-5; CDR3 length: 15
CDR3 protein: CASSRGGKQETQYF; CDR3 DNA: TGTGCCAGCAGCCGAGGGGGTAAACAAGAGACCCAGTACTTC; clone size: -; V gene: TRBV11-3; D gene: -; J gene: TRBJ2-5; CDR3 length: 14
CDR3 protein: CAVTGQPNEKLFF; CDR3 DNA: TGTGCCGTTACGGGACAGCCAAATGAAAAACTGTTTTTT; clone size: few; V gene: TRBV6-1; D gene: TRBD1; J gene: TRBJ1-4; CDR3 length: 13
CDR3 protein: CASSFSGQARTGELFF; CDR3 DNA: TGTGCCAGCAGTTTCTCAGGACAGGCTCGCACCGGGGAGCTGTTTTTT; clone size: -; V gene: TRBV7-3; D gene: TRBD1; J gene: TRBJ2-2; CDR3 length: 16
CDR3 protein: CAWRPHMNTEAFF; CDR3 DNA: TGTGCCTGGAGGCCACATATGAACACTGAAGCTTTCTTT; clone size: -; V gene: TRBV30; D gene: -; J gene: TRBJ1-1; CDR3 length: 13
CDR3 protein: CASSSGLAGGPGTDTQYF; CDR3 DNA: TGCGCCAGCAGCTCCGGACTGGCGGGGGGGCCGGGGACAGATACGCAGTATTTT; clone size: -; V gene: TRBV5-1; D gene: TRBD2; J gene: TRBJ2-3; CDR3 length: 18
CDR3 protein: CASSLDRRRGYGYTF; CDR3 DNA: TGTGCCAGCAGCTTAGATCGAAGGCGAGGCTATGGCTACACCTTC; clone size: -; V gene: TRBV11-2; D gene: -; J gene: TRBJ1-2; CDR3 length: 15
CDR3 protein: CASSRDRDTEAFF; CDR3 DNA: TGTGCCAGCTCTCGGGACAGGGATACTGAAGCTTTCTTT; clone size: -; V gene: TRBV18; D gene: TRBD1; J gene: TRBJ1-1; CDR3 length: 13
CDR3 protein: CASREGAYTEAFF; CDR3 DNA: TGTGCCAGTAGAGAGGGGGCCTACACTGAAGCTTTCTTT; clone size: -; V gene: TRBV19; D gene: TRBD1; J gene: TRBJ1-1; CDR3 length: 13